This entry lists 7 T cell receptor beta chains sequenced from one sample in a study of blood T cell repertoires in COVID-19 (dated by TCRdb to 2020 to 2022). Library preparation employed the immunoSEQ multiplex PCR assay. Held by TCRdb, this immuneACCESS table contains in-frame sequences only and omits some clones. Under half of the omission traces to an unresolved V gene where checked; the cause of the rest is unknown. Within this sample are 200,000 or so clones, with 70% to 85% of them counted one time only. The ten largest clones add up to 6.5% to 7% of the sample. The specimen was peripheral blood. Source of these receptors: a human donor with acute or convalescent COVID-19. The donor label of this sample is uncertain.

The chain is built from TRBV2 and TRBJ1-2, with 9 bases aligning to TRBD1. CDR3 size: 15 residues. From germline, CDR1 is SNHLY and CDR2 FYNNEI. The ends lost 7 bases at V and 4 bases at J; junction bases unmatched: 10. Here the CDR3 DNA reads TGTGCCAGCAAGATGGACAGGGGAGAAGTCTATGGCTACACCTTC. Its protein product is CASKMDRGEVYGYTF.

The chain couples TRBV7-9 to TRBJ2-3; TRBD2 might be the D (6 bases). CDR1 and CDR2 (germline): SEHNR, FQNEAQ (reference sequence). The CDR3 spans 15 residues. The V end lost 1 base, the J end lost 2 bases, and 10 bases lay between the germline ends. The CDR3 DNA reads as TGTGCCAGCAGCTTAGGTAGCGGATCCACAGATACGCAGTATTTT. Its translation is CASSLGSGSTDTQYF. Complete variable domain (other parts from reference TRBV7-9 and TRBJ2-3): DTGVSQNPRHKITKRGQNVTFRCDPISEHNRLYWYRQTLGQGPEFLTYFQNEAQLEKSRLLSDRFSAERPKGSFSTLEIQRTEQGDSAMYLCASSLGSGSTDTQYFGPGTRLTVL.

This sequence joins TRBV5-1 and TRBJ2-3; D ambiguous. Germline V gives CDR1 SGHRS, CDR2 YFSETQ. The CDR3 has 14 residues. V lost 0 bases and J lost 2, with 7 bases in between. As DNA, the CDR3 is TGCGCCAGCAGCTTGGGACTGCTCACAGATACGCAGTATTTT. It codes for CASSLGLLTDTQYF.

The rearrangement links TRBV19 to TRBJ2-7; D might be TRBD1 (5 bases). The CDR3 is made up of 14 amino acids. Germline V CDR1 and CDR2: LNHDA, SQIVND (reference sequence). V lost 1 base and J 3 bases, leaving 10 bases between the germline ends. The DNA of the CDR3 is TGTGCCAGTAGTATAGCCCGGACAAGCTACGAGCAGTACTTC. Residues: CASSIARTSYEQYF.

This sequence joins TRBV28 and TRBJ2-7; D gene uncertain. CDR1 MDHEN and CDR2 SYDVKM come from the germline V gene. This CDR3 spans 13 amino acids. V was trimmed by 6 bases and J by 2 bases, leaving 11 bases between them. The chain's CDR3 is CASRETRAYEQYF. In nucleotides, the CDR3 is TGTGCCAGCAGGGAGACTCGAGCCTACGAGCAGTACTTC.

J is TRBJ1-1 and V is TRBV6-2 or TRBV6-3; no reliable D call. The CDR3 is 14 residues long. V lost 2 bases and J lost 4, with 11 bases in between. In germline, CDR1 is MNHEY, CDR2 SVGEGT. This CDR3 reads CASSYAGGRTEAFF. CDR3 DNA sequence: TGTGCCAGCAGTTACGCGGGAGGTCGCACTGAAGCTTTCTTT.

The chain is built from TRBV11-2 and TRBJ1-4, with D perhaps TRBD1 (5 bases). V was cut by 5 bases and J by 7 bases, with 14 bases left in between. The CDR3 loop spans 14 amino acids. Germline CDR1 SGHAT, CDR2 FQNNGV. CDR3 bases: TGTGCCAGCAGCCCCTCCGGGCAGGGTGAAAAACTGTTTTTT. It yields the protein CASSPSGQGEKLFF.